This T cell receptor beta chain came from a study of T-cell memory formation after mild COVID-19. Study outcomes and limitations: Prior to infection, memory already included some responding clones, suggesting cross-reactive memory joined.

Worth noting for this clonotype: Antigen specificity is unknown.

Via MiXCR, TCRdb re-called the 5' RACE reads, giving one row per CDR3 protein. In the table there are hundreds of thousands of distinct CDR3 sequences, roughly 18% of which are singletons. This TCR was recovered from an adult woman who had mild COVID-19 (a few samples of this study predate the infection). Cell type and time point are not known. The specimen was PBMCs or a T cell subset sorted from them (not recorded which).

Here the CDR3 DNA reads TGCGCCAGCAGCCAAACCCGAGCGGGGATAGCGGGGGGGCCTGTAGATACGCAGTATTTT. It specifies CASSQTRAGIAGGPVDTQYF. This chain connects TRBV4-1 to TRBJ2-3, with 11 bases aligning to TRBD2. The V gene's germline CDR1 is MGHRA and CDR2 YSYEKL. V dropped 2 bases and J dropped 5; count of bases not matched to a gene: 18. The CDR3 consists of 20 residues.